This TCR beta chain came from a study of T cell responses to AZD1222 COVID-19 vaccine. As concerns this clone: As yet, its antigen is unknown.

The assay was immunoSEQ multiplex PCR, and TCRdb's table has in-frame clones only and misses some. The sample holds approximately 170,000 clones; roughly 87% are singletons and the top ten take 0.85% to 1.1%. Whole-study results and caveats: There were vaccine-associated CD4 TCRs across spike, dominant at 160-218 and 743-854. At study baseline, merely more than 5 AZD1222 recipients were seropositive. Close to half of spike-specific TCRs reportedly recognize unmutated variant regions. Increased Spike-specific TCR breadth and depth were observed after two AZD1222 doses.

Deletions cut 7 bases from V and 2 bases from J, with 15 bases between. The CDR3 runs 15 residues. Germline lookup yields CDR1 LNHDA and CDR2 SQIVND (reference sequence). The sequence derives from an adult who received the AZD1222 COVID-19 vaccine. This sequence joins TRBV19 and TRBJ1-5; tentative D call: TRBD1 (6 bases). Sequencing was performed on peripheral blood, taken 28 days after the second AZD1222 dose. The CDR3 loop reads CASIDPGGGNQPQHF. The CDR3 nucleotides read TGTGCCAGTATCGACCCGGGGGGCGGCAATCAGCCCCAGCATTTT.